This T cell receptor (beta chain) comes out of a study of blood T cells in healthy people across ages. Regarding the study as a whole: There was a strong correlation between TCR beta diversity and naive T cell percentage. Diversity figures derived from one million T cells were judged to underestimate the true value.

Regarding this clonotype: What it binds is unknown. The junction departs from the called germline gene at one end, perhaps through a read error.

Healthy Caucasians from Russia aged roughly 6 to 95 served as donors. The CDR3 extends over 13 amino acids. The germline V gene has CDR1 MNHEY and CDR2 SMNVEV (reference sequence). Then a second PCR, running roughly 7 to 11 cycles, was carried out with a sample-barcoded 5' primer and a J-beta primer mix. The yield of each sample was at least 2.5 million CDR3-containing paired-end reads. Via MiXCR, TCRdb re-called the 5' RACE reads, giving one row per CDR3 protein. The sample carries some 1.4 million distinct CDR3 sequences, roughly 40% recorded once. This sequence joins TRBV27 and TRBJ1-1, with D perhaps TRBD1 (6 bases). The sequenced sample was blood. The source of this sequence is a woman under 30 in good health. Here the CDR3 DNA reads TGTGCCAGCCTAGGGGGGGACAACACTGGAGCTTTCTTT. This gives the protein CASLGGDNTGAFF.